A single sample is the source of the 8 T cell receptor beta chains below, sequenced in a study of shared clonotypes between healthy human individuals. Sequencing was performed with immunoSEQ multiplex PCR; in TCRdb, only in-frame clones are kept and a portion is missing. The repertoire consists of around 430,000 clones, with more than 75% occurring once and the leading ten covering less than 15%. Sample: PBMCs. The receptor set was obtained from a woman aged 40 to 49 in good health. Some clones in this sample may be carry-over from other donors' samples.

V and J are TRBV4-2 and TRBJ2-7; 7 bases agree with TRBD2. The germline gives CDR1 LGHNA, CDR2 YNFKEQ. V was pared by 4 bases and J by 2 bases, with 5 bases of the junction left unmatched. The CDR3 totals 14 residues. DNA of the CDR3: TGTGCCAGCAGCCCCGTAGCGGGTGCCTACGAGCAGTACTTC. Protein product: CASSPVAGAYEQYF.

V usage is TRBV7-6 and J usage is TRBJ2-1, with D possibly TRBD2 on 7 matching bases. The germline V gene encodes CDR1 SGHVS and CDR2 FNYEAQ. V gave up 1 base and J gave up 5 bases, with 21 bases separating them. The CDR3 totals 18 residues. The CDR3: CASSLESGERDPHNEQFF. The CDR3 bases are TGTGCCAGCAGCTTAGAGTCAGGGGAGCGGGACCCCCACAATGAGCAGTTCTTC.

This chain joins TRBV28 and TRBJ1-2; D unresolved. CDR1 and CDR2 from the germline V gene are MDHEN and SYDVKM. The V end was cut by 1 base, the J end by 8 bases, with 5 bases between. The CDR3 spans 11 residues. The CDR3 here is CASSLSRGYTF. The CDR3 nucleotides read TGTGCCAGCAGTTTATCACGGGGCTACACCTTC.

The CDR3 DNA reads as TGTGCCAGCTCGCGCGGGAGCACCTACAATGAGCAGTTCTTC. This codes for CASSRGSTYNEQFF. V usage is TRBV27 and J usage is TRBJ2-1, with 7 bases that match TRBD2. CDR1 is MNHEY and CDR2 is SMNVEV in the germline V gene (reference sequence). The CDR3 consists of 14 residues. V lost 8 bases and J lost 2; bases outside the gene matches: 6.

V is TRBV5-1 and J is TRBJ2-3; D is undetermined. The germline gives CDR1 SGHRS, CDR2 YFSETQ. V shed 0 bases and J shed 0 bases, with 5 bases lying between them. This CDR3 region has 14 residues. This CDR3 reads CASSLEESTDTQYF. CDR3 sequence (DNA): TGCGCCAGCAGCTTGGAAGAAAGCACAGATACGCAGTATTTT. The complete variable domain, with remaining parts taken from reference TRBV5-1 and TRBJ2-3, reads KAGVTQTPRYLIKTRGQQVTLSCSPISGHRSVSWYQQTPGQGLQFLFEYFSETQRNKGNFPGRFSGRQFSNSRSEMNVSTLELGDSALYLCASSLEESTDTQYFGPGTRLTVL.

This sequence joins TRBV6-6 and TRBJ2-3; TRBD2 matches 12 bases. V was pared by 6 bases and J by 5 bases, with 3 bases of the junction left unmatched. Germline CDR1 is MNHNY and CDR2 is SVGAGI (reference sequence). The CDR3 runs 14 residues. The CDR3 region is CASRPGLAGDTQYF. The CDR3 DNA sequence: TGTGCCAGCAGGCCGGGACTAGCGGGAGATACGCAGTATTTT.

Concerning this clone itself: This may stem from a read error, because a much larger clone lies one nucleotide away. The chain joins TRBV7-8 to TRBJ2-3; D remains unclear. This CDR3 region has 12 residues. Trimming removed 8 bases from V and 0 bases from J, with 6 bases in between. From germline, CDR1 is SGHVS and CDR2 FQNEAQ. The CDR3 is CASRPSTDTQYF. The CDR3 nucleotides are TGTGCCAGCCGCCCTAGCACAGATACGCAGTATTTT.

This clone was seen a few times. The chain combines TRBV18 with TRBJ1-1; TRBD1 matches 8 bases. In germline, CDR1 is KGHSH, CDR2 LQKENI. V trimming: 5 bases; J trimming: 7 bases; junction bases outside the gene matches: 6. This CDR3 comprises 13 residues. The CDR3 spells CASSSGQAVEAFF. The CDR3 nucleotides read TGTGCCAGCTCATCGGGACAGGCGGTTGAAGCTTTCTTT.